The 2 T cell receptor beta chains presented below share a single source sample, sequenced in a study of blood T cell repertoires in COVID-19. Measured with immunoSEQ multiplex PCR; TCRdb has only the in-frame clones, and not every one. The sample consists of some 62,000 clones, approximately 80% of them appearing once. The specimen was PBMCs or T cells enriched from blood (not recorded which). These receptors were collected from a woman aged 40 to 50 with acute COVID-19.

This clone was seen once. The chain carries TRBV6-5 and TRBJ2-1; TRBD2 agrees at 14 bases. CDR3 size: 14 residues. The V gene end was trimmed by 5 bases and the J gene end by 7 bases; junction bases not matched to a gene: 1. In germline, CDR1 is MNHEY, CDR2 SVGAGI. DNA of the CDR3: TGTGCCAGCAGTCGGACTAGCGGGGGGAATGAGCAGTTCTTC. It translates to CASSRTSGGNEQFF.

The chain has TRBV27 and TRBJ2-5, with TRBD2 identical over 7 bases. Per the germline V gene, CDR1 is MNHEY and CDR2 is SMNVEV (reference sequence). This CDR3 contains 15 residues. The V gene end was trimmed by 1 base and the J gene end by 4 bases; junction bases not matched to a gene: 6. The CDR3 sequence is CASSLWNGGLETQYF. CDR3 DNA: TGTGCCAGCAGTTTATGGAACGGGGGGTTAGAGACCCAGTACTTC.